The 5 T cell receptor beta chains presented below share a single source sample, sequenced in a study of cytomegalovirus exposure and HLA in healthy donors. Researchers ran the PCR with 60 Vbeta and 13 Jbeta primers. TCRdb's copy holds only in-frame clones and misses some; the assay was immunoSEQ multiplex PCR. The data hold under 150,000 clones, with approximately 83% observed a single time. What was sequenced was PBMCs. The receptors here all came from a male donor in good health and CMV-seronegative.

V usage is TRBV5-1 and J usage is TRBJ2-3, with TRBD2 identical over 7 bases. J gave up 2 bases and V 1 base, and 4 bases lay outside the gene matches. Germline CDR1 reads SGHRS; CDR2 reads YFSETQ. The CDR3 extends over 15 amino acids. The CDR3 here is CASSLLAETTDTQYF. DNA of the CDR3: TGCGCCAGCAGCTTGCTAGCGGAAACCACAGATACGCAGTATTTT.

The V call is TRBV30, the J call TRBJ2-3; the D gene is possibly TRBD1 (5 bases). The V end lost 2 bases, the J end lost 1 base, and 7 bases lay between the germline ends. CDR1 and CDR2 (germline): GTSNPN, SVGIG (reference sequence). The CDR3 runs to 13 residues. The CDR3 sequence is CAWSKGGTDTQYF. DNA for the CDR3: TGTGCCTGGAGTAAAGGGGGCACAGATACGCAGTATTTT.

V is TRBV6-7 and J is TRBJ1-3; D gene uncertain. TRBV6-7 is assigned to the ORF class and has an uncertain function. The CDR3 is made up of 12 amino acids. V was pared by 10 bases and J by 8 bases, with 15 bases between. The CDR3 nucleotides are TGTGCCACCCGAACCATGCGCCACACCATATATTTT. It is translated as CATRTMRHTIYF.

This rearrangement joins TRBV6-5 to TRBJ2-5, with TRBD2 identical over 10 bases. The germline V gene has CDR1 MNHEY and CDR2 SVGAGI. Losses at the gene ends were 6 bases for V and 4 bases for J; bases not matched to a gene: 5. The CDR3 is 14 amino acids. CDR3 amino acids: CASRSGRAGETQYF. The CDR3 bases are TGTGCCAGCAGAAGCGGGAGGGCCGGAGAGACCCAGTACTTC.

V gene TRBV19 combines with J gene TRBJ2-1; 10 bases are shared with TRBD2. Trimming cost V 5 bases and J 2 bases; bases outside gene matches: 3. The CDR3 extends over 15 amino acids. CDR1 is LNHDA and CDR2 is SQIVND in the germline V gene (reference sequence). The CDR3 is CASSALAGAYNEQFF. The CDR3 DNA sequence: TGTGCCAGTAGTGCCCTAGCGGGGGCCTACAATGAGCAGTTCTTC.